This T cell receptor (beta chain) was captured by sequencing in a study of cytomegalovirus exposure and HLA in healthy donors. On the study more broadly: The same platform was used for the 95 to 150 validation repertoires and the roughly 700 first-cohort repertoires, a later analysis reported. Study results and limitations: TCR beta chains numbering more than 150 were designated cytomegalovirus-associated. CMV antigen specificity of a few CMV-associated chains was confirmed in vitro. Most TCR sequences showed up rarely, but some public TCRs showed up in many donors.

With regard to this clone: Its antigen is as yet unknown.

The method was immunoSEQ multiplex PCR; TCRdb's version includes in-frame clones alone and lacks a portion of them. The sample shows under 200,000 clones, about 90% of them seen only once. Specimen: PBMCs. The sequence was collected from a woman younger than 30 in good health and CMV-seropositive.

The DNA for the CDR3 is TGCGCCAGCAGCCAAGATCCAGGATCCTACGAGCAGTACTTC. This sequence encodes CASSQDPGSYEQYF. This chain joins TRBV4-3 and TRBJ2-7, with D uncertain. The CDR3 has 14 amino acids. Between the trimmed V and J ends, which lost 0 bases and 1 base, there was a span of 7 bases. Germline CDR1 and CDR2: LGHNA and YSLEER.